Shown below are 14 T cell receptor beta chains from a single sample sequenced in a study of cytomegalovirus exposure and HLA in healthy donors. In the PCR, 60 Vbeta and 13 Jbeta primers were used. Assay used: immunoSEQ multiplex PCR; TCRdb lists only in-frame clones, some missing. Of some 110,000 clones in the sample, approximately 78% were seen once. The sequenced sample consisted of PBMCs. The receptor source for this set is a man younger than 45 in good health and CMV-seropositive.

The chain has TRBV7-8 and TRBJ2-7; 7 nucleotides align to TRBD1. CDR1 is SGHVS, CDR2 FQNEAQ, per germline. V trimming: 4 bases; J trimming: 2 bases; junction bases outside the gene matches: 5. The CDR3 is 14 residues long. The CDR3 sequence: CASSWTGLTYEQYF. The CDR3 nucleotides read TGTGCCAGCAGCTGGACAGGCCTCACCTACGAGCAGTACTTC.

Concerning this clone itself: The germline gene is not matched at one end of the junction; a read error may be the cause. The chain is built from TRBV7-2 and TRBJ1-2, with 7 bases matching TRBD1. The CDR3 sequence is 12 residues long. CDR1 is SGHTA and CDR2 is FQGNSA in the germline V gene. CDR3 nucleotide sequence: TGTGCGAGCAACCTAGGGGTAGGGGGCTTCGCCTTC. It translates to CASNLGVGGFAF.

This clone came up once. The chain couples TRBV5-6 to TRBJ2-5; D is possibly TRBD1 (7 bases). The length of the CDR3 is 15 residues. Germline V gene data show CDR1 as SGHDT and CDR2 as YYEEEE. The V and J ends lost 4 bases and 6 bases respectively, with 19 bases between them. This CDR3 reads CASSIGGGRWKTQYF. For the CDR3, the DNA is TGTGCCAGCAGCATTGGAGGGGGCCGGTGGAAGACCCAGTACTTC.

The chain carries TRBV12-5 and TRBJ2-5, with 7 bases fitting TRBD1. In germline, CDR1 is LGHNT, CDR2 FRNRAP. J was trimmed by 2 bases and V by 5 bases; bases with no gene match: 2. This CDR3 comprises 13 residues. For the CDR3, the DNA is TGTGCTAGTGGTACAGGGGATCAAGAGACCCAGTACTTC. Translating it yields CASGTGDQETQYF.

The chain couples TRBV5-4 to TRBJ2-3; D is undetermined. Germline CDR1 SGHNT, CDR2 YYREEE (reference sequence). The V end was cut by 2 bases, the J end by 5 bases, with 6 bases between. The CDR3 totals 12 residues. CDR3 in amino acids: CASSFPGDTQYF. The CDR3 DNA sequence: TGTGCCAGCAGCTTTCCGGGAGATACGCAGTATTTT. The full variable domain, its missing parts supplied by reference TRBV5-4 and TRBJ2-3, is ETGVTQSPTHLIKTRGQQVTLRCSSQSGHNTVSWYQQALGQGPQFIFQYYREEENGRGNFPPRFSGLQFPNYSSELNVNALELDDSALYLCASSFPGDTQYFGPGTRLTVL.

The genes are TRBV28 and TRBJ1-2; no reliable D call. Between the trimmed V and J ends, which lost 6 bases and 9 bases, there was a span of 14 bases. The CDR3 has 12 residues. CDR1 is MDHEN and CDR2 is SYDVKM in the germline V gene. CDR3 loop: CASSLGSYSYTF. DNA for the CDR3: TGTGCCAGCAGCCTCGGGTCTTATAGCTACACCTTC.

The chain couples TRBV6-1 to TRBJ1-5; tentative D call: TRBD1 (5 bases). Between the trimmed V and J ends, which lost 8 bases and 0 bases, there was a span of 14 bases. The CDR3 spans 15 residues. CDR1 and CDR2 from the germline V gene are MNHNS and SASEGT. CDR3 sequence: CASRWGQNSNQPQHF. CDR3 nucleotide sequence: TGTGCCAGCCGCTGGGGCCAAAATAGCAATCAGCCCCAGCATTTT.

The V and J genes are TRBV29-1 and TRBJ1-5; 10 bases match TRBD1. Unmatched junction bases numbered 4, after V lost 6 bases and J lost 5 bases. Germline CDR1 and CDR2: SQVTM and ANQGSEA. CDR3 size: 13 residues. The CDR3 loop is CSVAGTGDQPQHF. CDR3 sequence (DNA): TGCAGCGTCGCCGGGACAGGGGATCAGCCCCAGCATTTT.

This clone was detected a few times. The chain has TRBV18 and TRBJ2-7, with D maybe TRBD1 (6 bases). The germline CDR1 and CDR2 sequences are KGHSH and LQKENI. The CDR3 runs to 16 residues. V dropped 4 bases and J dropped 0 bases, with 16 bases sitting between them. CDR3 coding DNA: TGTGCCAGCTCACACACAAACAGGGTTAACTCCTACGAGCAGTACTTC. Protein sequence: CASSHTNRVNSYEQYF.

This clone appeared a few times. The chain joins TRBV28 to TRBJ1-1, with D hard to call. The V end lost 0 bases, the J end lost 5 bases, and 16 bases lay between the germline ends. There are 16 residues in the CDR3. Germline values: CDR1 MDHEN, CDR2 SYDVKM. This CDR3 reads CASSLWVDKYKTEAFF. CDR3 sequence (DNA): TGTGCCAGCAGTTTATGGGTTGACAAGTACAAGACTGAAGCTTTCTTT.

This rearrangement joins TRBV6-1 to TRBJ1-5, with TRBD1 as a possible D gene (6 bases). This CDR3 is 13 amino acids long. Trimming left V 5 bases short and J 6 bases short, with 11 bases between. Germline CDR1 MNHNS, CDR2 SASEGT. The CDR3 sequence is CASSLEGGQPQHF. The CDR3 nucleotides read TGTGCCAGCAGTTTAGAAGGGGGTCAGCCCCAGCATTTT.

This clone was seen a handful of times. A junction end diverges from the germline sequence, so it may reflect a read error. This chain uses TRBV5-4 with TRBJ1-4; the match to TRBD1 covers 7 bases. Germline assignment: CDR1 SGHNT and CDR2 YYREEE (reference sequence). This CDR3 has 14 residues. This CDR3 is CASSLDRSNEKLFF. In DNA form, the CDR3 reads TGTGCCAGCAGTTTGGACAGGTCTAATGAAAAACTGTTTTTT.

This chain links TRBV19 with TRBJ1-1; no clear D gene. Looked up from germline, CDR1 is LNHDA and CDR2 is SQIVND (reference sequence). The CDR3 is 13 residues long. The V gene lost 1 base and the J gene lost 1 base, with 4 bases spanning the gap. The CDR3 loop reads CASSIVRNTEAFF. In DNA, the CDR3 is TGTGCCAGTAGTATAGTTAGGAACACTGAAGCTTTCTTT.

The chain recombines TRBV28 with TRBJ1-1; 7 bases map to TRBD1. The CDR3 is made up of 14 amino acids. Trimming at V came to 2 bases and at J to 1 base, leaving 1 base not matched to a gene. Germline lookup yields CDR1 MDHEN and CDR2 SYDVKM. CDR3 sequence (DNA): TGTGCCAGCAGTTTACACAGGGGGAACACTGAAGCTTTCTTT. Protein: CASSLHRGNTEAFF. The whole variable domain, remainder taken from reference TRBV28 and TRBJ1-1, is DVKVTQSSRYLVKRTGEKVFLECVQDMDHENMFWYRQDPGLGLRLIYFSYDVKMKEKGDIPEGYSVSREKKERFSLILESASTNQTSMYLCASSLHRGNTEAFFGQGTRLTVV.